The clone carrying this TCR beta chain showed up many times. Antigen unknown. Trimming stripped 5 bases from V and 5 bases from J, with 16 bases between. The CDR3 extends over 15 amino acids. Amplification targeted the TCR beta CDR3 regions, with RNA transcripts as the source material. First-round RT-PCR with HTBI primers preceded a second-round multiplex PCR. In TCRdb, the multiplex PCR reads were re-called with MiXCR into one record per CDR3 protein. The table lists 400,000 to 450,000 distinct CDR3 sequences, around a fifth of them singletons. Reliance was placed on clinical symptoms, serum thyroxine, TRAb, thyroid ultrasound and orbital computed tomography for diagnosis. Fresh peripheral blood, approximately 10 ml, was the PBMC source. This entry comes from a study of Graves' ophthalmopathy and Graves' hyperthyroidism. Study background: Specimen type is peripheral blood, obtained at initial diagnosis before any treatment. Points from the study as a whole: Blood shared most expanded thyroid clonotypes above 0.001 frequency.

The sequence came from a young woman with stable Graves' hyperthyroidism. Sequenced input: peripheral blood. V is TRBV12-3 or TRBV12-4 and J is TRBJ1-5; D unresolved. In nucleotides, the CDR3 is TGTGCCAGCAGTCTTTCTGGCCTAAGGGATCAGCCCCAGCATTTT. Translated: CASSLSGLRDQPQHF.